This T cell receptor beta chain was sequenced during a study of shared clonotypes between healthy human individuals. The study, taken as a whole, reports: The represented genetic and exposure-history diversity was limited by the small number of donors.

Around 310 ng DNA, tens of thousands of T cell genomes, went into unsorted PBMC replicate PCRs. With ten immunoSEQ deep assay plates, unsorted PBMC DNA underwent sequencing. Assay used: immunoSEQ multiplex PCR; TCRdb lists only in-frame clones, some missing. The table has fewer than 700,000 clones, just over 75% seen once. Each of the donors was a healthy adult who was HIV-negative and had not had a recent acute infection or vaccination. For this clone: Its antigen is currently unknown.

Losses at the gene ends were 5 bases for V and 6 bases for J; bases not matched to a gene: 4. This CDR3 is 13 amino acids long. Germline loops: CDR1 MNHEY, CDR2 SMNVEV (reference sequence). The sequence derives from a woman in her thirties or forties in good health. Some clones in this sample may be carry-over from other donors' samples. Sequencing was performed on PBMCs. The chain couples TRBV27 to TRBJ1-1; 9 nucleotides align to TRBD1. The CDR3 coding sequence is TGTGCCAGCAGTCGGGACAGGGCTCCTGAAGCTTTCTTT. Translating it yields CASSRDRAPEAFF.